The 24 T cell receptor beta chains reported below all come from one sample, sequenced in a study of blood T cell repertoires in COVID-19. TCRdb's table, derived via immunoSEQ multiplex PCR, lists solely in-frame clones and lacks some. Of fewer than 350,000 clones detected, approximately 85% appear once; the ten largest clones hold approximately 7.6%. The sample was peripheral blood. These receptors all come from a human donor in a cohort sampled during active COVID-19.

This chain links TRBV18 with TRBJ2-7, with no clear D. V gave up 3 bases and J gave up 5 bases, with 5 bases separating them. The CDR3 is made up of 11 amino acids. Germline V gene lookup returns CDR1 KGHSH and CDR2 LQKENI. Here the CDR3 DNA reads TGTGCCAGCTCACCGGGCGACGAGCAGTACTTC. Encoded protein: CASSPGDEQYF.

The chain employs TRBV7-8 and TRBJ2-7; 13 positions agree with TRBD2. CDR3 length equals 16 residues. J lost 3 bases, V lost 1 base, and 3 bases had no gene match. Germline values: CDR1 SGHVS, CDR2 FQNEAQ. CDR3 region: CASSLGTSGGHYEQYF. In DNA form, the CDR3 reads TGTGCCAGCAGCTTAGGGACTAGCGGGGGACACTACGAGCAGTACTTC.

The V gene is TRBV6-5, the J gene TRBJ1-2; 7 nucleotides align to TRBD1. Germline V CDR1 and CDR2: MNHEY, SVGAGI. The trim removed 7 bases at V and 2 bases at J, leaving 4 bases unmatched. The CDR3 loop spans 13 amino acids. The CDR3 DNA is TGTGCCAGCATGAGGGACAGCAACTATGGCTACACCTTC. It specifies CASMRDSNYGYTF.

The V and J genes are TRBV6-4 and TRBJ2-7; TRBD2 is a possible D gene (5 bases). Germline lookup yields CDR1 MRHNA and CDR2 SNTAGT. The CDR3 has 15 residues. Trimming pared 2 bases from V and 1 base from J, leaving 12 bases between. CDR3 nucleotides: TGTGCCAGCAGTGACGAGTTCGGGGATTCCTACGAGCAGTACTTC. It translates to CASSDEFGDSYEQYF.

The chain joins TRBV7-3 to TRBJ2-5; TRBD2 aligns across 7 bases. Trimming at V came to 4 bases and at J to 5 bases, leaving 4 bases not matched to a gene. The CDR3 has 13 amino acids. Germline values: CDR1 SGHTA, CDR2 FQGTGA. In DNA, the CDR3 is TGTGCCAGCAGCTGGGGAGGGAGGGAGACCCAGTACTTC. It encodes CASSWGGRETQYF.

The gene calls are TRBV15 and TRBJ2-2, with TRBD1 identical over 8 bases. CDR1 is LNHNV and CDR2 is YYDKDF in the germline V gene (reference sequence). Trimming cost V 0 bases and J 5 bases; bases outside gene matches: 8. The CDR3 is 17 residues long. CDR3 DNA: TGTGCCACCAGCAGAGACCTCAGGGGGCTGGAGACCGGGGAGCTGTTTTTT. Translating gives CATSRDLRGLETGELFF.

The rearrangement uses TRBV3-1 (or the pseudogene TRBV3-2) and TRBJ2-7; D uncertain. Trimming removed 3 bases at V and 3 bases at J, with 6 bases between. Germline lookup yields CDR1 LGHDT and CDR2 YNNKEL (reference sequence). The CDR3 has 12 amino acids. The CDR3 region has the DNA TGTGCCAGCAGCCAGTACAGCTACGAGCAGTACTTC. As protein: CASSQYSYEQYF.

DNA of the CDR3: TGCGCCAGCAGCTTCGGGGTGACTAATGAAAAACTGTTTTTT. Translation: CASSFGVTNEKLFF. This chain connects TRBV5-1 to TRBJ1-4; D gene uncertain. Looked up from germline, CDR1 is SGHRS and CDR2 is YFSETQ. V was trimmed by 2 bases and J by 2 bases, leaving 7 bases between them. The CDR3 length is 14 residues.

The chain employs TRBV6-5 and TRBJ2-7; 10 nucleotides match TRBD1. V trimming: 6 bases; J trimming: 2 bases; junction bases outside the gene matches: 7. CDR1 MNHEY and CDR2 SVGAGI come from the germline V gene. The CDR3 has 15 amino acids. The CDR3 reads CASRAGTGAAYEQYF. The CDR3 DNA reads TGTGCCAGCAGGGCCGGGACAGGGGCGGCCTACGAGCAGTACTTC.

CDR3 region: CAWKTDRNTGELFF. In DNA form, the CDR3 reads TGTGCCTGGAAGACGGACAGGAACACCGGGGAGCTGTTTTTT. The chain is built from TRBV30 and TRBJ2-2, with TRBD1 as a possible D gene (6 bases). Looked up from germline, CDR1 is GTSNPN and CDR2 is SVGIG (reference sequence). The V and J ends lost 4 bases and 1 base respectively, with 10 bases between them. This CDR3 contains 14 residues.

The rearrangement uses TRBV10-3 and TRBJ2-2, with 7 bases that match TRBD2. V lost 6 bases and J lost 5; bases outside the gene matches: 3. Germline CDR1 and CDR2: ENHRY and SYGVKD. The CDR3 spans 13 residues. CDR3 loop: CAIRQGGTGELFF. CDR3 DNA: TGTGCCATCAGGCAGGGAGGGACCGGGGAGCTGTTTTTT.

This chain uses TRBV11-3 with TRBJ2-1; 8 nucleotides line up with TRBD2. V shed 5 bases, J shed 3 bases, and the junction held 9 bases outside the gene matches. There are 16 residues in the CDR3. Germline-derived CDR1 and CDR2 are SGHNT and YENEEA. In nucleotides, the CDR3 is TGTGCCAGCAGCCTGGAGGCGGGGGGAAACTACAATGAGCAGTTCTTC. Translating it yields CASSLEAGGNYNEQFF.

The chain carries TRBV7-8 and TRBJ1-1; a possible D gene is TRBD1 (5 bases). The V end was cut by 4 bases, the J end by 6 bases, with 18 bases between. Germline V gene sequence: CDR1 SGHVS, CDR2 FQNEAQ. This CDR3 has 15 amino acids. The CDR3 here is CASSSDSAFRAEAFF. The CDR3 DNA follows: TGTGCCAGCAGCTCCGACAGTGCGTTCCGGGCTGAAGCTTTCTTT.

In regard to this clone: This specimen includes other DNA sequences encoding the same CDR3. This sequence joins TRBV30 and TRBJ1-5; TRBD1 might be the D (6 bases). This CDR3 has 14 amino acids. Trimming shortened V by 0 bases and J by 5 bases, and 11 bases separated the two germline ends. Germline CDR1 reads GTSNPN; CDR2 reads SVGIG (reference sequence). The CDR3 DNA follows: TGTGCCTGGAGTGTACAAGGGGGATATCAGCCCCAGCATTTT. Protein sequence: CAWSVQGGYQPQHF.

V usage is TRBV30 and J usage is TRBJ2-3; TRBD1 matches 12 bases. The junction had 9 bases not matched to a gene; V was cut back by 3 bases and J by 11 bases. Germline V gives CDR1 GTSNPN, CDR2 SVGIG (reference sequence). This CDR3 has 14 amino acids. This chain's CDR3 is CAWSPGQGAVGQYF. CDR3 in DNA: TGTGCCTGGAGCCCGGGACAGGGGGCCGTAGGGCAGTATTTT.

This sequence joins TRBV19 and TRBJ2-3; 7 bases are shared with TRBD1. Losses at the gene ends were 7 bases for V and 0 bases for J; bases not matched to a gene: 13. The CDR3 runs 17 residues. CDR1 LNHDA and CDR2 SQIVND come from the germline V gene (reference sequence). CDR3 in DNA: TGTGCCAGTACCATAAGGGGGACAGTTAGTAGCACAGATACGCAGTATTTT. It codes for CASTIRGTVSSTDTQYF.

The V call is TRBV7-8, the J call TRBJ1-1, with 7 bases fitting TRBD1. Germline V gene lookup returns CDR1 SGHVS and CDR2 FQNEAQ. V shed 5 bases, J shed 2 bases, and the junction held 5 bases outside the gene matches. CDR3 size: 14 residues. This CDR3 reads CASSDRVGNTEAFF. CDR3 DNA sequence: TGTGCCAGCAGCGACAGGGTCGGAAACACTGAAGCTTTCTTT.

The chain joins TRBV12-3 or TRBV12-4 to TRBJ1-2; possible D gene TRBD1, 5 bases. The V end lost 5 bases, the J end lost 6 bases, and 10 bases lay between the germline ends. CDR3 length: 12 residues. CDR3 loop: CASSQGFDGYTF. The CDR3 nucleotides are TGTGCCAGCAGTCAGGGTTTTGATGGCTACACCTTC.

The chain uses TRBV24-1 and TRBJ1-4, with D unresolved. V lost 3 bases and J 0 bases, leaving 7 bases between the germline ends. CDR3 size: 15 residues. Germline CDR1 KGHDR, CDR2 SFDVKD. The CDR3 DNA sequence: TGTGCCACCAGTGATCCGACAACAACTAATGAAAAACTGTTTTTT. Encoded protein: CATSDPTTTNEKLFF.

The rearrangement uses TRBV30 and TRBJ1-5; possibly TRBD1 for D (5 bases). This CDR3 has 13 residues. The germline V gene has CDR1 GTSNPN and CDR2 SVGIG (reference sequence). The V gene lost 1 base and the J gene lost 5 bases, with 9 bases spanning the gap. CDR3 protein: CAWSEGNHQPQHF. The CDR3 coding sequence is TGTGCCTGGAGTGAGGGGAATCATCAGCCCCAGCATTTT. The full variable domain, with the rest looked up from reference TRBV30 and TRBJ1-5, is SQTIHQWPATLVQPVGSPLSLECTVEGTSNPNLYWYRQAAGRGLQLLFYSVGIGQISSEVPQNLSASRPQDRQFILSSKKLLLSDSGFYLCAWSEGNHQPQHFGDGTRLSIL.

The V call is TRBV4-1, the J call TRBJ2-7; 9 bases are a match to TRBD1. V shed 4 bases, J shed 6 bases, and the junction held 16 bases outside the gene matches. The CDR3 extends over 17 amino acids. The germline V gene has CDR1 MGHRA and CDR2 YSYEKL. This CDR3 is CASSRLQAPGQGAEQYF. As DNA, the CDR3 is TGCGCCAGCAGCCGCTTACAGGCTCCGGGACAGGGTGCCGAGCAGTACTTC.

The V and J genes are TRBV11-3 and TRBJ1-1; no reliable D call. The V end was cut by 3 bases, the J end by 2 bases, with 7 bases between. Germline CDR1 reads SGHNT; CDR2 reads YENEEA. The length of the CDR3 is 13 residues. CDR3 in DNA: TGTGCCAGCAGCTTTTCATCCAACACTGAAGCTTTCTTT. Translation: CASSFSSNTEAFF.

This clone appeared once. The V call is TRBV18, the J call TRBJ1-6; 9 nucleotides agree with TRBD1. CDR1 and CDR2 from the germline V gene are KGHSH and LQKENI. V gave up 3 bases and J gave up 7 bases; unmatched junction bases: 4. The CDR3 extends over 15 amino acids. CDR3 residues: CASSPLDRGNSPLHF. DNA for the CDR3: TGTGCCAGCTCACCGCTGGACAGGGGAAATTCACCCCTCCACTTT.

The V and J genes are TRBV2 and TRBJ2-1; 11 bases map to TRBD1. Unmatched junction bases numbered 7, after V lost 5 bases and J lost 7 bases. The CDR3 is 15 amino acids. Germline assignment: CDR1 SNHLY and CDR2 FYNNEI. The CDR3, as DNA: TGTGCCAGCAGTCCCTCGGGACAGGGGGTAAATGAGCAGTTCTTC. It yields the protein CASSPSGQGVNEQFF.